A single sample gave rise to the 20 T cell receptor beta chains below, sequenced in a study of response to subunit inactivated influenza vaccine. TCRdb itself ran the RT-PCR reads through MiXCR, one entry per CDR3 protein. The table shows under 750,000 distinct CDR3 sequences, with roughly 12% occurring only once. The sample was PBMCs from blood, taken on the day of vaccination. These receptors were collected from a man aged 50 to 59 who received an inactivated influenza vaccine.

This clonotype came up a few times. This chain joins TRBV12-3 or TRBV12-4 and TRBJ1-5; D might be TRBD1 (5 bases). The CDR3 is 14 amino acids. Trimming shortened V by 1 base and J by 5 bases, and 9 bases separated the two germline ends. Written as DNA, the CDR3 is TGTGCCAGCAGTTTAGGGGCAGGGCATCAGCCCCAGCATTTT. This sequence encodes CASSLGAGHQPQHF.

This clonotype occurred many times. The chain couples TRBV11-3 to TRBJ2-2; maybe TRBD1 (6 bases). The V gene lost 3 bases and the J gene lost 6 bases, with 17 bases spanning the gap. Germline loops: CDR1 SGHNT, CDR2 YENEEA. This CDR3 spans 16 amino acids. For the CDR3, the DNA is TGTGCCAGCAGCTTGCAGGGGCAGAGTTTCCCCGGGGAGCTGTTTTTT. This gives the protein CASSLQGQSFPGELFF.

This clonotype was observed a handful of times. This chain joins TRBV4-1 and TRBJ2-1, with 9 bases lining up with TRBD2. The V segment lost 4 bases and the J segment 7 bases; nucleotides outside the gene matches: 8. Germline V lookup: CDR1 MGHRA, CDR2 YSYEKL. This CDR3 region has 15 residues. This CDR3 is CASSLPTSGKNEQFF. The CDR3 nucleotides read TGCGCCAGCAGCCTTCCGACTAGCGGTAAGAATGAGCAGTTCTTC.

This clonotype turned up a few times. This chain connects TRBV29-1 to TRBJ2-7; tentatively, D is TRBD1 or TRBD2 (5 bases each). CDR3 length equals 14 residues. Between the trimmed V and J ends, which lost 6 bases and 3 bases, there was a span of 18 bases. Germline V gives CDR1 SQVTM, CDR2 ANQGSEA. CDR3 amino acids: CSVGNKGRDYEQYF. Here the CDR3 DNA reads TGCAGCGTAGGTAATAAGGGACGAGACTACGAGCAGTACTTC.

The CDR3 DNA is TGCGCCAGCAGCTGGGCACAGGGGACAGATACGCAGTATTTT. Protein product: CASSWAQGTDTQYF. The V call is TRBV5-1, the J call TRBJ2-3, with 7 positions matching TRBD1. Germline CDR1 reads SGHRS; CDR2 reads YFSETQ. After removal of 3 bases from V and 3 bases from J, the junction contained 4 bases not matched to a gene. The CDR3 extends over 14 amino acids. The whole variable domain, remainder taken from reference TRBV5-1 and TRBJ2-3, is KAGVTQTPRYLIKTRGQQVTLSCSPISGHRSVSWYQQTPGQGLQFLFEYFSETQRNKGNFPGRFSGRQFSNSRSEMNVSTLELGDSALYLCASSWAQGTDTQYFGPGTRLTVL.

The chain uses TRBV15 and TRBJ1-5; D may be TRBD1 (5 bases). The CDR3 contains 16 residues. Trimming removed 1 base at V and 3 bases at J, with 13 bases between. Germline V CDR1 and CDR2: LNHNV, YYDKDF (reference sequence). Written as DNA, the CDR3 is TGTGCCACCAGCAGAGGTGACGGGGCCCTCAATCAGCCCCAGCATTTT. This codes for CATSRGDGALNQPQHF.

V gene TRBV5-1 combines with J gene TRBJ2-7; D may be TRBD2 (6 bases). This CDR3 region has 13 residues. V was clipped by 6 bases and J by 2 bases, with 12 bases between them. The germline gives CDR1 SGHRS, CDR2 YFSETQ. Here the CDR3 reads CASMEGNTYEQYF. As DNA, the CDR3 is TGCGCCAGCATGGAGGGCAACACCTACGAGCAGTACTTC.

This clonotype was counted many times. This rearrangement joins TRBV20-1 to TRBJ1-5; tentatively, D is TRBD1 (6 bases). This CDR3 comprises 18 residues. Germline V gene lookup returns CDR1 DFQATT and CDR2 SNEGSKA (reference sequence). Trimming removed 4 bases from V and 0 bases from J, with 22 bases in between. The DNA for the CDR3 is TGCAGTGCTATTCCCGGGACACCACTCCGTTATAGCAATCAGCCCCAGCATTTT. This encodes CSAIPGTPLRYSNQPQHF.

The chain uses TRBV15 and TRBJ2-7, with 9 bases identical to TRBD2. V shed 1 base, J shed 0 bases, and the junction held 1 base outside the gene matches. CDR3 size: 15 residues. Per the germline V gene, CDR1 is LNHNV and CDR2 is YYDKDF (reference sequence). The CDR3 DNA reads TGTGCCACCAGCAGAGGACTAGCGGTCTCCTACGAGCAGTACTTC. This translates into CATSRGLAVSYEQYF. Full variable domain (outside the CDR3, taken from reference TRBV15 and TRBJ2-7): DAMVIQNPRYQVTQFGKPVTLSCSQTLNHNVMYWYQQKSSQAPKLLFHYYDKDFNNEADTPDNFQSRRPNTSFCFLDIRSPGLGDTAMYLCATSRGLAVSYEQYFGPGTRLTVT.

In this sample, this clonotype turned up a few times. The chain joins TRBV7-7 to TRBJ2-7; D possibly corresponds to TRBD1 (6 bases). There are 15 residues in the CDR3. V lost 5 bases, J lost 2 bases, and 16 bases lay in between. Per germline, CDR1 SSHAT and CDR2 FNYEAQ (reference sequence). CDR3 coding DNA: TGTGCCAGCAGCCCATTGCGGACAGTCCCCTACGAGCAGTACTTC. It translates to CASSPLRTVPYEQYF.

In its sample, this clonotype was seen a few times. This chain links TRBV7-2 with TRBJ2-2; 7 positions match TRBD2. The J segment lost 6 bases and the V segment lost 5 bases, leaving 9 bases of the junction unmatched. This CDR3 has 15 residues. Germline V gene lookup returns CDR1 SGHTA and CDR2 FQGNSA. The CDR3 sequence: CASSPRTSFSGELFF. The CDR3, as DNA: TGTGCCAGCAGCCCGAGGACTAGTTTTTCCGGGGAGCTGTTTTTT.

In its sample, this clonotype was seen a few times. CDR3 protein: CSAGQAGAFF. CDR3 in DNA: TGCAGCGCCGGACAGGCCGGAGCTTTCTTT. The J gene is TRBJ1-1, the V gene TRBV29-1; 7 nucleotides align to TRBD1. With 7 bases clipped from V and 10 bases from J, the junction kept 6 bases outside the gene matches. The CDR3 consists of 10 residues. Germline CDR1 and CDR2: SQVTM and ANQGSEA.

The genes are TRBV6-1 and TRBJ1-5; 7 bases fit TRBD1. CDR1 MNHNS and CDR2 SASEGT come from the germline V gene. This CDR3 region has 15 residues. V dropped 6 bases and J dropped 1; count of bases not matched to a gene: 6. As DNA, the CDR3 is TGTGCCAGCAGCCCGGGACAGCTAAGCAATCAGCCCCAGCATTTT. The encoded protein is CASSPGQLSNQPQHF.

This clonotype was observed a few times. V and J are TRBV4-1 and TRBJ2-5; D gene unclear. Looked up from germline, CDR1 is MGHRA and CDR2 is YSYEKL. This CDR3 has 17 amino acids. The ends were cut back, 0 bases at V and 4 bases at J, with 18 bases in the middle. CDR3 residues: CASSQDPGPPWVETQYF. The CDR3 DNA is TGCGCCAGCAGCCAAGACCCGGGCCCCCCCTGGGTAGAGACCCAGTACTTC.

This clonotype has only a few counts. J is TRBJ1-5 and V is TRBV7-2; no firm D call. The V end lost 5 bases, the J end lost 4 bases, and 15 bases lay between the germline ends. The CDR3 extends over 15 amino acids. Germline values: CDR1 SGHTA, CDR2 FQGNSA. CDR3 residues: CASSPVATENQPQHF. In DNA form, the CDR3 reads TGTGCCAGCAGCCCGGTGGCAACCGAGAATCAGCCCCAGCATTTT.

In nucleotides, the CDR3 is TGTGCCAGCAGTTTGCGGGAGAACGGTGAGCAGTTCTTC. This sequence encodes CASSLRENGEQFF. This chain uses TRBV12-3 or TRBV12-4 with TRBJ2-1, with TRBD2 identical over 7 bases. The CDR3 runs 13 residues. J was trimmed by 9 bases and V by 3 bases; bases with no gene match: 5.

The chain links TRBV7-2 to TRBJ2-7; possibly TRBD1 or TRBD2 for D (5 bases each). This CDR3 region has 14 residues. V was cut by 3 bases and J by 2 bases, with 11 bases left in between. The germline V gene encodes CDR1 SGHTA and CDR2 FQGNSA. The chain's CDR3 is CASSLWDGTYEQYF. CDR3 DNA sequence: TGTGCCAGCAGCTTGTGGGACGGAACCTACGAGCAGTACTTC.

This clonotype has a handful of counts. The chain links TRBV5-5 to TRBJ2-2; 9 nucleotides align to TRBD1. Trimming cost V 5 bases and J 7 bases; bases outside gene matches: 12. This CDR3 is 16 amino acids long. Germline V gene data show CDR1 as SGHKS and CDR2 as YYEKEE (reference sequence). Here the CDR3 reads CASRSGTGKLGGELFF. CDR3 coding DNA: TGTGCCAGCAGATCCGGGACAGGGAAACTGGGCGGGGAGCTGTTTTTT.

The chain combines TRBV4-2 with TRBJ2-7; tentative D call: TRBD1 (5 bases). The germline CDR1 and CDR2 sequences are LGHNA and YNFKEQ. V lost 3 bases to trimming and J lost 4 bases, with 13 bases between them. CDR3 length: 14 residues. The CDR3 DNA sequence: TGTGCCAGCAGCCAGTTGACAGCCGATTACGAGCAGTACTTC. Its translation: CASSQLTADYEQYF.

Many counts were recorded for this clonotype. This chain connects TRBV28 to TRBJ2-1; 8 bases match TRBD2. Per germline, CDR1 MDHEN and CDR2 SYDVKM. This CDR3 is built from 16 residues. The ends lost 6 bases at V and 8 bases at J; junction bases unmatched: 15. This chain's CDR3 is CASSQGSGLAVHEQFF. DNA of the CDR3: TGTGCCAGCAGCCAAGGCTCTGGACTAGCTGTCCATGAGCAGTTCTTC.